Each of the 2 T cell receptor beta chains below was sequenced from the same sample in a study of T cell repertoires in cytomegalovirus infection. TCRdb reanalysed the reads using MiXCR and keeps one entry per CDR3 protein. The table has fewer than 950,000 distinct CDR3 sequences, approximately 32% seen once; the top ten hold around 11%. These TCRs are of unknown antigen specificity. Sequencing used cultured CD8+ T cells from PBMCs, obtained from culture after CMV antigen stimulation. These receptors came from a human donor in good health (CMV status not recorded). Some clones in this sample may be carry-over from other donors' samples.

This clonotype was seen at least ten times. The CDR3 sequence: CASEGVEAFF. CDR3 sequence (DNA): TGTGCCAGCGAGGGGGTAGAAGCTTTCTTT. V and J are TRBV6-2 or TRBV6-3 and TRBJ1-1, with a tentative D call TRBD1 (6 bases). The CDR3 covers 10 residues. Trimming removed 8 bases from V and 8 bases from J, with 9 bases in between. CDR1 and CDR2 (germline): MNHEY, SVGEGT.

This clonotype was seen repeatedly, ten times or more. The chain has TRBV7-8 and TRBJ2-3; D is perhaps TRBD2 (5 bases). CDR1 and CDR2 (germline): SGHVS, FQNEAQ. This CDR3 has 14 amino acids. V was clipped by 9 bases and J by 1 base, with 14 bases between them. The CDR3, as DNA: TGTGCCAGTAAGGGTTGGCGGGGCACAGATACGCAGTATTTT. Its protein is CASKGWRGTDTQYF.